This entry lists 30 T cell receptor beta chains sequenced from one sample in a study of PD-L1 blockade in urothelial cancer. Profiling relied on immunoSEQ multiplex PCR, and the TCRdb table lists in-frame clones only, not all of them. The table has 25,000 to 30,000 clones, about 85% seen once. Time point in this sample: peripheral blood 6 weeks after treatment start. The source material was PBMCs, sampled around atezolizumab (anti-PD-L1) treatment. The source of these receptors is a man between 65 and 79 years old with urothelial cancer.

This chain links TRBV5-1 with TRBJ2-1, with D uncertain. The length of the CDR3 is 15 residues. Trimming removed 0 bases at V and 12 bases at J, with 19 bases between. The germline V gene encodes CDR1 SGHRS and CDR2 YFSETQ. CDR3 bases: TGCGCCAGCAGCTTGGACGGATCGATGGGCGACGGGCAGTTCTTC. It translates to CASSLDGSMGDGQFF.

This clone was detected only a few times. CDR3 loop: CASSEGKGWQPQHF. The CDR3 nucleotides are TGTGCCAGCAGTGAAGGGAAGGGGTGGCAGCCCCAGCATTTT. The V call is TRBV2, the J call TRBJ1-5; a weak D match, TRBD1 (5 bases). The CDR3 is 14 amino acids. Trimming pared 1 base from V and 7 bases from J, leaving 11 bases between. CDR1 is SNHLY, CDR2 FYNNEI, per germline.

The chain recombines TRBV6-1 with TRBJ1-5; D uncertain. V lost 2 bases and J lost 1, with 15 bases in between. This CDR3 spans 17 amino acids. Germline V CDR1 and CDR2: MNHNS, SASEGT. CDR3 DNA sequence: TGTGCCAGCAGTGAAATTCGGGGAATCCTAAGCAATCAGCCCCAGCATTTT. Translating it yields CASSEIRGILSNQPQHF.

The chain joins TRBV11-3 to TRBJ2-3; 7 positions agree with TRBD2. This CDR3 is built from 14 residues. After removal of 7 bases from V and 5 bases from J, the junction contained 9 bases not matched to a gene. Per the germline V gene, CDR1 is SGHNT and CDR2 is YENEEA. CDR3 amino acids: CASKGGRAQDTQYF. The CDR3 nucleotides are TGTGCCAGCAAAGGAGGGAGGGCGCAAGATACGCAGTATTTT.

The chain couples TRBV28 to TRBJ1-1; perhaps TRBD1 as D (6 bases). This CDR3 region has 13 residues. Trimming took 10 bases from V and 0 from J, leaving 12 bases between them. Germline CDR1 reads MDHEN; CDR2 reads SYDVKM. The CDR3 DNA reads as TGTGCCACTGCACAGGGCGTGAACACTGAAGCTTTCTTT. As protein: CATAQGVNTEAFF.

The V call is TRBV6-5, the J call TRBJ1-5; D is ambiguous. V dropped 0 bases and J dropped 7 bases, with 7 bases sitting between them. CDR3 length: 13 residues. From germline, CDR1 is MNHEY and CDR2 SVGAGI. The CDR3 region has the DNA TGTGCCAGCAGTTACTCCCCGTCCCAGCCCCAGCATTTT. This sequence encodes CASSYSPSQPQHF.

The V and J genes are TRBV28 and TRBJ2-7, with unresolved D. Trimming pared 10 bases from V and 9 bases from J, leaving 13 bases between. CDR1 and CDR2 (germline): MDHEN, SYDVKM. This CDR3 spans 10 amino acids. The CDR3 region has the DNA TGTGCCACCGGATTGACGGGGCAGTACTTC. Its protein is CATGLTGQYF. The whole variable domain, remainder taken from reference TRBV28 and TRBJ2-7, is DVKVTQSSRYLVKRTGEKVFLECVQDMDHENMFWYRQDPGLGLRLIYFSYDVKMKEKGDIPEGYSVSREKKERFSLILESASTNQTSMYLCATGLTGQYFGPGTRLTVT.

The CDR3: CAISAGDRVKTQYF. The CDR3 DNA reads as TGTGCCATCAGTGCTGGGGACAGGGTTAAGACCCAGTACTTC. The V and J genes are TRBV10-3 and TRBJ2-5; TRBD1 agrees at 9 bases. Germline V CDR1 and CDR2: ENHRY, SYGVKD. This CDR3 comprises 14 residues. The V gene end was trimmed by 4 bases and the J gene end by 6 bases; junction bases not matched to a gene: 6.

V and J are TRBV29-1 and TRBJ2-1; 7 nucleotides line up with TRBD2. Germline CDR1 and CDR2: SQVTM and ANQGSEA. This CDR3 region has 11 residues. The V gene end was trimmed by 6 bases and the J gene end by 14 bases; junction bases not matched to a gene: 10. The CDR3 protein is CSVQFGGVEFF. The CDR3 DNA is TGCAGCGTCCAATTTGGGGGGGTGGAGTTCTTC.

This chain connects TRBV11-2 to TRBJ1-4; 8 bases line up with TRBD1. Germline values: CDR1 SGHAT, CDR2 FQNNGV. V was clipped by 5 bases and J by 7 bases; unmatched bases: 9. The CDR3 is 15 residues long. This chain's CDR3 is CASSQGQGEGEKLFF. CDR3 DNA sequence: TGTGCCAGCAGCCAAGGACAGGGCGAGGGTGAAAAACTGTTTTTT.

CDR3 sequence reads: CAWIRATGNTIYF. The CDR3 nucleotides are TGTGCCTGGATCCGAGCTACTGGAAACACCATATATTTT. This chain uses TRBV30 with TRBJ1-3; D gene ambiguous. Germline loops: CDR1 GTSNPN, CDR2 SVGIG (reference sequence). CDR3 size: 13 residues. The V and J ends lost 4 bases and 2 bases respectively, with 9 bases between them.

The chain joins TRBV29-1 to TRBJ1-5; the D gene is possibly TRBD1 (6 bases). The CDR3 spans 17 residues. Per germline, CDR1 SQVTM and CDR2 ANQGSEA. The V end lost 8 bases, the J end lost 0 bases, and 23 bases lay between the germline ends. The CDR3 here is CSNPPRTEPYSNQPQHF. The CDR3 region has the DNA TGCAGCAACCCGCCCCGGACAGAACCTTATAGCAATCAGCCCCAGCATTTT.

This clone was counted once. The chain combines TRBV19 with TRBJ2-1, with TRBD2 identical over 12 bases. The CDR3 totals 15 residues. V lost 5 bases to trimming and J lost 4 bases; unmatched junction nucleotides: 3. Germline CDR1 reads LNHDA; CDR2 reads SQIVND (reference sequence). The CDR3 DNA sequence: TGTGCCAGTAGTCCACTAGCGGGGGGTTACAATGAGCAGTTCTTC. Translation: CASSPLAGGYNEQFF.

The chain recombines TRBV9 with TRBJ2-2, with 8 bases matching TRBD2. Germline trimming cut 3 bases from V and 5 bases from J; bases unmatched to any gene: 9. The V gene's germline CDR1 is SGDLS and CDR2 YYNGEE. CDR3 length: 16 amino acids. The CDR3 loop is CASSAIAGRETGELFF. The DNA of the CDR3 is TGTGCCAGCAGCGCAATAGCGGGGCGGGAGACCGGGGAGCTGTTTTTT.

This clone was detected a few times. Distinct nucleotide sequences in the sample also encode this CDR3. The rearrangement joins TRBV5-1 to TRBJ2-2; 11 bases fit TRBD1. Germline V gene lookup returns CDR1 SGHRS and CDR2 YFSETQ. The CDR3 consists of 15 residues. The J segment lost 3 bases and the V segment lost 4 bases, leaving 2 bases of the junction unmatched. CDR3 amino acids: CASSLGQGDTGELFF. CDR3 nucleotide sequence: TGCGCCAGCAGCCTGGGACAGGGGGACACCGGGGAGCTGTTTTTT.

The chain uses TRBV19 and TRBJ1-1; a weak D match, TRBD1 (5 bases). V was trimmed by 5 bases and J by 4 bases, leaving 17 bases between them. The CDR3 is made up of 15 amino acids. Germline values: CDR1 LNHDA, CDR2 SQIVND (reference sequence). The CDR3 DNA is TGTGCCAGTAGTCATCGGCCGGGGGAGTCCACTGAAGCTTTCTTT. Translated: CASSHRPGESTEAFF.

The CDR3 is CASSLGGGWGEAFF. The CDR3 DNA reads as TGTGCCAGCAGCTTAGGGGGGGGTTGGGGTGAAGCTTTCTTT. V and J are TRBV7-2 and TRBJ1-1, with D possibly TRBD1 on 5 matching bases. V dropped 1 base and J dropped 7 bases, with 13 bases sitting between them. Germline V lookup: CDR1 SGHTA, CDR2 FQGNSA. The CDR3 covers 14 residues. The full variable domain, completed using reference TRBV7-2 and TRBJ1-1, is GAGVSQSPSNKVTEKGKDVELRCDPISGHTALYWYRQSLGQGLEFLIYFQGNSAPDKSGLPSDRFSAERTGGSVSTLTIQRTQQEDSAVYLCASSLGGGWGEAFFGQGTRLTVV.

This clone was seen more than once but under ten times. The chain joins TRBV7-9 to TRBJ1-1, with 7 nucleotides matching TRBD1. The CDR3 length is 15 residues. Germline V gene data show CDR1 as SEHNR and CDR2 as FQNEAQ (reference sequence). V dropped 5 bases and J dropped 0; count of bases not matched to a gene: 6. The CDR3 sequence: CASSGRDRLNTEAFF. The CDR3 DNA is TGTGCCAGCAGCGGACGGGACAGATTGAACACTGAAGCTTTCTTT. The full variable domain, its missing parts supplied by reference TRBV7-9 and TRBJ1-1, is DTGVSQNPRHKITKRGQNVTFRCDPISEHNRLYWYRQTLGQGPEFLTYFQNEAQLEKSRLLSDRFSAERPKGSFSTLEIQRTEQGDSAMYLCASSGRDRLNTEAFFGQGTRLTVV.

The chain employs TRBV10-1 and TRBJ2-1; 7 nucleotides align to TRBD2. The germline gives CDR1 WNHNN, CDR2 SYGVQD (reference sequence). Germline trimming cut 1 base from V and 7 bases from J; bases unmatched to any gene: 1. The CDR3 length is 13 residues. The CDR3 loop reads CASSELLANEQFF. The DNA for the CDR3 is TGCGCCAGCAGTGAGTTACTAGCGAATGAGCAGTTCTTC.

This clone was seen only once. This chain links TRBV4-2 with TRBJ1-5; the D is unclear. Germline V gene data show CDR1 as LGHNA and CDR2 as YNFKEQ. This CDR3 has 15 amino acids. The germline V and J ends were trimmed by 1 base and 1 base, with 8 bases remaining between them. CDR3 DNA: TGTGCCAGCAGCCAAGTTGACGGGAGCAATCAGCCCCAGCATTTT. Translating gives CASSQVDGSNQPQHF.

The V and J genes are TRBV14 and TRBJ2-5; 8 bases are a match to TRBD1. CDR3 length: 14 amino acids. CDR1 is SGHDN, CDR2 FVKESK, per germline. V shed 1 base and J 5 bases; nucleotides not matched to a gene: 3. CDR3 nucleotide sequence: TGTGCCAGCAGCCAAGCCAGGGGGCTGGAGACCCAGTACTTC. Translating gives CASSQARGLETQYF.

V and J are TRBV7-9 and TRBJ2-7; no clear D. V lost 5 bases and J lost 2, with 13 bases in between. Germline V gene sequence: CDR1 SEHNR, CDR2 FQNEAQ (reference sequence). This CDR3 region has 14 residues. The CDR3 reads CASSPREPAYEQYF. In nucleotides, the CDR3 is TGTGCCAGCAGCCCCCGAGAACCCGCCTACGAGCAGTACTTC.

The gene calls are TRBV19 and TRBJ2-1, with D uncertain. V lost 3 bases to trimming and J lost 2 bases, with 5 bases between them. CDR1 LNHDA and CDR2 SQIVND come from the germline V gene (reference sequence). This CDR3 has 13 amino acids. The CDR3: CASSILAYNEQFF. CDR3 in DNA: TGTGCCAGTAGTATTCTAGCCTACAATGAGCAGTTCTTC.

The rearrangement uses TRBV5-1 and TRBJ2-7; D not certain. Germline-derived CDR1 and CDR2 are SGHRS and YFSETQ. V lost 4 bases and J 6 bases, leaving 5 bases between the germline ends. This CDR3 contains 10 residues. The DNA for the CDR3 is TGCGCCAGCAGCCAATTCGAGCAGTACTTC. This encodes CASSQFEQYF. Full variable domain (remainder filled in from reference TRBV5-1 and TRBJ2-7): KAGVTQTPRYLIKTRGQQVTLSCSPISGHRSVSWYQQTPGQGLQFLFEYFSETQRNKGNFPGRFSGRQFSNSRSEMNVSTLELGDSALYLCASSQFEQYFGPGTRLTVT.

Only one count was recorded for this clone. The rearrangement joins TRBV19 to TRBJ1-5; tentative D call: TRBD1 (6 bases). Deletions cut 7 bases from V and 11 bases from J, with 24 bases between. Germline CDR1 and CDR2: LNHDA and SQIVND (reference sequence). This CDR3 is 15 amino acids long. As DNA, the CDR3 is TGTGCCAGTACCCTAAGACAGGCTGGATTGGGAGCCCAGCATTTT. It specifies CASTLRQAGLGAQHF.

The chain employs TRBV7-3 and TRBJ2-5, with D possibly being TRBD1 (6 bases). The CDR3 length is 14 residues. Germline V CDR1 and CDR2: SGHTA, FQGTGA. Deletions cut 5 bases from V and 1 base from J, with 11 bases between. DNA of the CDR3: TGTGCCAGCAGCGCGGACAGTTTCCAAGAGACCCAGTACTTC. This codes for CASSADSFQETQYF.

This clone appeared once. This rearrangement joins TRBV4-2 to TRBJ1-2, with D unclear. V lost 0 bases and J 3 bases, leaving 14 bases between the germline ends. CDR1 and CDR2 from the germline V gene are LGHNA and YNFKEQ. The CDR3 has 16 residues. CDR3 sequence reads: CASSQDDEGGDYGYTF. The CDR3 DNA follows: TGTGCCAGCAGCCAAGATGACGAGGGCGGTGACTATGGCTACACCTTC.

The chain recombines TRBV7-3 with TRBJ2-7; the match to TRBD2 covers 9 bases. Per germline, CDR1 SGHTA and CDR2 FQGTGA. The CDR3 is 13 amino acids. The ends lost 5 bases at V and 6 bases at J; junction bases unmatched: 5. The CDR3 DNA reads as TGTGCCAGCAGCATTACGACTAGCGGCGAGCAGTACTTC. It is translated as CASSITTSGEQYF.

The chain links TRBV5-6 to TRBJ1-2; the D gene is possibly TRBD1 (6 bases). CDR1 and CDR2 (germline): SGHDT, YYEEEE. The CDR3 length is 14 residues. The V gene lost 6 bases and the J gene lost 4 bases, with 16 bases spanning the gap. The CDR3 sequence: CASTFQGRVYGYTF. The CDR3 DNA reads TGTGCCAGCACCTTCCAGGGGCGCGTCTATGGCTACACCTTC.

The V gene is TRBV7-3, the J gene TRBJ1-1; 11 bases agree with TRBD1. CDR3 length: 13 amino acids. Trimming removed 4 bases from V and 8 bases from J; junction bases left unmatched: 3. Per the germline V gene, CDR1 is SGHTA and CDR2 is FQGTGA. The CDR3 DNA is TGTGCCAGCAGCTCGGACAGGGGGCAAGAAGCTTTCTTT. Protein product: CASSSDRGQEAFF.